Listed below are T cell receptor beta chains from one sample, sequenced in a study of blood T cell repertoires in COVID-19. The repertoire was sequenced with immunoSEQ multiplex PCR; TCRdb's copy has only in-frame clones and lacks some. Here the sample spans about 310,000 clones, over 85% being singletons. Source material: PBMCs or T cells enriched from blood (not recorded which). These receptors were obtained from a woman in her twenties or thirties who had recovered from COVID-19. The CDR3 runs from the conserved cysteine through the conserved F or W. D genes are given only for firm matches. Clone size is stated in some rows and not others, as once, few, many or a class when expanded.

TRBV5-4	NA	TRBJ1-4	NA	TGTGCCAGCAGCCGGGACACCACAACTAATGAAAAACTGTTTTTT	CASSRDTTTNEKLFF
TRBV5-4	NA	TRBJ2-6	NA	TGTGCCAGCAGCTTGGCCGGTGCCTCCGGGGCCAACGTCCTGACTTTC	CASSLAGASGANVLTF
TRBV7-3	NA	TRBJ1-1	NA	TGTGCCAGCAGCCCGGGGTCGAACACTGAAGCTTTCTTT	CASSPGSNTEAFF
TRBV6-1	NA	TRBJ1-3	NA	TGTGCCAGCAGTGAAGACAGCTCTGGAAACACCATATATTTT	CASSEDSSGNTIYF
TRBV6-5	TRBD2	TRBJ2-1	NA	TGTGCCAGCATGGGCGGGAGGGGGGAGCAGTTCTTC	CASMGGRGEQFF
TRBV5-5	NA	TRBJ2-7	NA	TGTGCCAGCAGCTCCTCGCGATGGCAGTACTTC	CASSSSRWQYF
TRBV4-1	NA	TRBJ2-3	once	TGCGCCAGCAGCCAAGATCCTCCCCGGGCGGCCGGGGGCACAGATACGCAGTATTTT	CASSQDPPRAAGGTDTQYF
TRBV5-1	NA	TRBJ1-3	once	TGCGCCAGCAGCTTAAACAGGGTCGGAAACACCATATATTTT	CASSLNRVGNTIYF
TRBV24-1	TRBD1	TRBJ1-1	NA	TGTGCCACCAGTGATCGACAGGGACGAGCTTTCTTT	CATSDRQGRAFF
TRBV28	TRBD1	TRBJ2-7	NA	TGTGCCAGCAGGAAGCCGGGACAGGGTAATTACGAGCAGTACTTC	CASRKPGQGNYEQYF
TRBV7-2	NA	TRBJ2-5	few	TGTGCCAGCAGTTCCCGGACACTCAGCAACAGTCAAGAGACCCAGTACTTC	CASSSRTLSNSQETQYF
TRBV19	TRBD2	TRBJ2-5	NA	TGTGCCAGTAGTACAACCGGACTAGCGGGAGAGGGAGAGACCCAGTACTTC	CASSTTGLAGEGETQYF
TRBV6-6	NA	TRBJ1-1	NA	TGTGCCAGCAGTCTAAGTGTAAGGGGCAATAGGGACACTGAAGCTTTCTTT	CASSLSVRGNRDTEAFF
TRBV11-1	NA	TRBJ1-2	NA	TGTGCCAGCAGCGAAGACAGTGCTTATGGCTACACCTTC	CASSEDSAYGYTF